This T cell receptor (beta chain) was obtained from a study of Tregs in tolerant kidney transplant recipients. Sequencing was performed with immunoSEQ multiplex PCR; in TCRdb, only in-frame clones are kept and a portion is missing. The table records 60,000 or so clones, 70% to 90% of them present only once. Findings and caveats of the study: In tolerant patients, donor-specific Tregs outgrew total Tregs, suggesting antigen-driven expansion.

V gave up 5 bases and J gave up 0 bases, with 14 bases separating them. There are 15 residues in the CDR3. CDR1 and CDR2 (germline): SEHNR, FQNEAQ (reference sequence). This clone has just a few counts. Its cognate antigen is unknown. Unstimulated Tregs (CD4+CD25+CD127-) and CD4+CD25- non-Tregs were sorted from PBMCs. Before regulatory T cell sorting, thawed PBMCs rested overnight at 37°C in 150 to 200 IU/ml IL-2. This clonotype was sampled from a human donor who received a combined kidney and bone marrow transplant. The chain joins TRBV7-9 to TRBJ2-7, with a weak D call TRBD1 (6 bases). Sequenced material: Tregs from blood, taken before the transplant. The CDR3, as DNA: TGTGCCAGCAGCCCCTTGGACAGTTTCTCCTACGAGCAGTACTTC. Its translation: CASSPLDSFSYEQYF.